This TCR beta chain was obtained from a study of cytomegalovirus exposure and HLA in healthy donors. The CDR3 has 11 amino acids. V lost 7 bases and J lost 5; bases outside the gene matches: 1. The germline CDR1 and CDR2 sequences are ENHRY and SYGVKD. PCR used 60 Vbeta primers and 13 Jbeta primers. Using immunoSEQ multiplex PCR, the repertoire was profiled, and TCRdb retains in-frame clones only, with some absent. The sample spans around 70,000 clones; the ten largest clones claim about 5%. Specimen: PBMCs. The V gene is TRBV10-3, the J gene TRBJ2-7; the match to TRBD1 covers 8 bases. The source is a woman aged 40 to 50 in good health and CMV-seropositive. The CDR3 protein is CAIKQGDEQYF. The CDR3, as DNA: TGTGCCATCAAACAGGGGGACGAGCAGTACTTC.